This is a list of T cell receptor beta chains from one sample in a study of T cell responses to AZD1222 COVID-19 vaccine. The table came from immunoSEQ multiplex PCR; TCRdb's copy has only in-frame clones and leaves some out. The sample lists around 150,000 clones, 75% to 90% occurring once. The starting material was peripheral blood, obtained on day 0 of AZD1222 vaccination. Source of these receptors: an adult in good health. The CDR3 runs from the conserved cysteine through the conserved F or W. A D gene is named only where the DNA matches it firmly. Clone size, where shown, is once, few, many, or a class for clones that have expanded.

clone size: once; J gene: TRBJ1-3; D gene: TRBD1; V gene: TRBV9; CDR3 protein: CASSVVGTGEGNTIYF; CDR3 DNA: TGTGCCAGCAGCGTAGTGGGGACAGGGGAAGGAAACACCATATATTTT
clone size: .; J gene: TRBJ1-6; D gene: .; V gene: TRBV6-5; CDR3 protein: CASTGFPNSPLHF; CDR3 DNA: TGTGCCAGCACGGGGTTCCCAAATTCACCCCTCCACTTT
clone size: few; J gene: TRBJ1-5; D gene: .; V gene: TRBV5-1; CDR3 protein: CASSLWGKGNQPQHF; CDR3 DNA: TGCGCCAGCAGCTTGTGGGGGAAAGGCAATCAGCCCCAGCATTTT
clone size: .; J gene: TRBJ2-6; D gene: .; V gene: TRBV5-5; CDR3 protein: CASSLVGSGANVLTF; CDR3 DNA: TGTGCCAGCAGCTTGGTAGGGTCTGGGGCCAACGTCCTGACTTTC
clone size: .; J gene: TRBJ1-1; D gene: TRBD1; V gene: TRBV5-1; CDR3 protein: CASSSRTGWNTEAFF; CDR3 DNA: TGCGCCAGCAGCTCGAGGACAGGATGGAACACTGAAGCTTTCTTT
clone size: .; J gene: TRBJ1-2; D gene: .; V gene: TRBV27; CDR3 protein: CASSSDKSFSHYGYTF; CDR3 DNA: TGTGCCAGCAGTTCAGACAAGTCTTTTTCCCACTATGGCTACACCTTC
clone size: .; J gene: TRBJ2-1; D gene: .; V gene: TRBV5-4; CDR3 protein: CASSLGGVIYNEQFF; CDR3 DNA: TGTGCCAGCAGCTTGGGCGGCGTAATATACAATGAGCAGTTCTTC
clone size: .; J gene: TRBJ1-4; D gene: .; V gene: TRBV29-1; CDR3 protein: CSVGGGEKLFF; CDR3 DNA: TGCAGCGTTGGAGGGGGGGAAAAACTGTTTTTT
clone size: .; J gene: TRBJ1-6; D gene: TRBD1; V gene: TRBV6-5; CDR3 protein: CASSFGQGESYSPLHF; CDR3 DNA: TGTGCCAGCAGTTTTGGACAGGGGGAGTCCTATTCACCCCTCCACTTT
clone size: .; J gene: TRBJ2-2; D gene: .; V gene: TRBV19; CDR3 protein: CASSILPGANTGELFF; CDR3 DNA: TGTGCCAGTAGTATCTTACCGGGGGCTAACACCGGGGAGCTGTTTTTT
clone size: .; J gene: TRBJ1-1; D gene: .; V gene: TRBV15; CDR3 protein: CATSREPRDPEAFF; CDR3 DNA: TGTGCCACCAGCAGAGAACCAAGGGACCCTGAAGCTTTCTTT
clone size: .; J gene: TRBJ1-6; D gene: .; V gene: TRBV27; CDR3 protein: CASSLRRIGGRSYNSPLHF; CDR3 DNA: TGTGCCAGCAGTTTACGCAGAATCGGGGGGCGATCCTATAATTCACCCCTCCACTTT
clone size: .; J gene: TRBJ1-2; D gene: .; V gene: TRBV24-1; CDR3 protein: CATSDLSGWGGYTF; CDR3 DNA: TGTGCCACCAGTGATTTATCCGGCTGGGGTGGCTACACCTTC
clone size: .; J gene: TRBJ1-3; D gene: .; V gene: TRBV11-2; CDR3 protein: CASSLVAGDTIYF; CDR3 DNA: TGTGCCAGCAGCTTAGTGGCGGGGGACACCATATATTTT
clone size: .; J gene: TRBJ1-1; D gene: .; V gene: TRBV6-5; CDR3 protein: CASSYGRGSRTEAFF; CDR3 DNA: TGTGCCAGCAGTTACGGTCGGGGCAGCCGGACTGAAGCTTTCTTT
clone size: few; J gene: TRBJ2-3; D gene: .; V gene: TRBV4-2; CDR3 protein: CASSQGSRVEDTQYF; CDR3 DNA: TGTGCCAGCAGCCAAGGAAGCAGGGTGGAAGATACGCAGTATTTT
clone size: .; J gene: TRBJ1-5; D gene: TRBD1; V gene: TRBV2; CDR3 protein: CASTPGQAYFQPQHF; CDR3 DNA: TGTGCCAGCACCCCGGGACAGGCCTATTTTCAGCCCCAGCATTTT
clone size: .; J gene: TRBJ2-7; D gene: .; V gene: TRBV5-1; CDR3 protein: CASSLAAGAYEQYF; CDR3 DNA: TGCGCCAGCAGCTTGGCGGCAGGGGCCTACGAGCAGTACTTC
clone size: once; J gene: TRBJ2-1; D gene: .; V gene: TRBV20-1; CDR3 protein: CSAKKWGEQFF; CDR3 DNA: TGCAGTGCTAAAAAGTGGGGGGAGCAGTTCTTC
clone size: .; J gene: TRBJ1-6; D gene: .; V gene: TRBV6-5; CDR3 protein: CASSYSFESNSPLHF; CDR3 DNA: TGTGCCAGCAGTTACAGTTTTGAAAGTAATTCACCCCTCCACTTT
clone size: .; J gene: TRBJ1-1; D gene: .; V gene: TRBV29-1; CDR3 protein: CSVEHPGMGTEAFF; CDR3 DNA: TGCAGCGTTGAACACCCAGGAATGGGCACTGAAGCTTTCTTT
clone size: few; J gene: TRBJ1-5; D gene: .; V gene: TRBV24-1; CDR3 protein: CATSERLTNQPQHF; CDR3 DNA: TGTGCCACCAGTGAACGACTGACAAATCAGCCCCAGCATTTT
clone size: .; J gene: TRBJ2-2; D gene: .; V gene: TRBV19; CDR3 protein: CASSIPQDRSTGELFF; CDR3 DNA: TGTGCCAGTAGTATACCCCAGGACAGATCAACCGGGGAGCTGTTTTTT